This TCR beta chain was retrieved from a study of blood T cell repertoires in COVID-19. V shed 2 bases and J shed 4 bases, with 12 bases lying between them. This CDR3 region has 14 residues. The germline CDR1 and CDR2 sequences are SGHTS and YDEGEE. Assay: immunoSEQ multiplex PCR; the TCRdb copy retains only in-frame clones and omits some. The sample lists 100,000 or so clones, 90% to 95% occurring once. The sample consisted of peripheral blood. This clonotype was sampled from a woman aged 45-65 years in a cohort sampled during active COVID-19. This chain joins TRBV5-8 and TRBJ1-1; no firm D call. The CDR3 DNA sequence: TGTGCCAGCAGCTTAGGATTAGGAGGCACTGAAGCTTTCTTT. As protein: CASSLGLGGTEAFF.